A selection of T cell receptor beta chains follows, all from one sample in a study of T cell clonotyping in hematopoietic cell transplantation. Sequenced by immunoSEQ multiplex PCR; TCRdb stores in-frame clones only, minus some. The sample yields roughly 28,000 clones, under 95% seen once. The input for sequencing was peripheral blood mononuclear cells, taken before stem cell transplant. The receptors derive from a middle-aged man with acute myeloid leukemia. Some clones in this sample may be carry-over from other donors' samples. Each CDR3 is given without its conserved first and last residue. Where a row states a size, it is once, few, many or the class of an expanded clone; other rows omit it.

clone size: .
V gene: TRBV10-3
CDR3 protein: AISERQGVNTEAF

clone size: .
V gene: TRBV5-1
CDR3 protein: ASSLLDACPPKFRSNQPQH

clone size: .
V gene: TRBV5-1
CDR3 protein: ASSTQVAGGYYEQY

clone size: .
V gene: TRBV29-1
CDR3 protein: SVGSQGSLNIQY

clone size: few
V gene: TRBV15
CDR3 protein: ATSRDLGTGAYEQY

clone size: .
V gene: TRBV19
CDR3 protein: ASSPRLGTGTGNTIY

clone size: .
V gene: TRBV7-2
CDR3 protein: ASSLWSLRAANEQF

clone size: .
V gene: TRBV5-4
CDR3 protein: ASSASDAETQY

clone size: once
V gene: TRBV6-1
CDR3 protein: ASSLKGDVYEQY

clone size: .
V gene: TRBV5-1
CDR3 protein: ASSDVRAGPDTQY

clone size: .
V gene: TRBV7-2
CDR3 protein: ASSRTSGQPYNEQF

clone size: once
V gene: TRBV5-1
CDR3 protein: ASSLGGQHFTDTQY

clone size: .
V gene: TRBV7-2
CDR3 protein: ASSFGGAREKLF

clone size: .
V gene: TRBV5-5
CDR3 protein: ASSLGEGTDTQY

clone size: .
V gene: TRBV5-1
CDR3 protein: ASSPGTVNYTQY

clone size: few
V gene: TRBV2
CDR3 protein: ASSAWTGSYEQY

clone size: .
V gene: TRBV5-1
CDR3 protein: ASSLTGWNTEAF

clone size: .
V gene: TRBV25-1
CDR3 protein: ASSEYSQGGGYT

clone size: .
V gene: TRBV5-8
CDR3 protein: ASSPLGFLGSYEQY

clone size: .
V gene: TRBV6-1
CDR3 protein: ASSEAGASTDTQY

clone size: .
V gene: TRBV11-2
CDR3 protein: ASSRSPQETQY

clone size: .
V gene: TRBV5-5
CDR3 protein: ASSLEQGNGYT

clone size: .
V gene: TRBV5-6
CDR3 protein: ASSLVGTEAF

clone size: .
V gene: TRBV6-5
CDR3 protein: ASSYSSGLNTEAF

clone size: .
V gene: TRBV5-1
CDR3 protein: ASSLGTVGTSGANVLT

clone size: .
V gene: TRBV28
CDR3 protein: ASSLGRTGGRGTQY

clone size: .
V gene: TRBV29-1
CDR3 protein: SVEIQRTEAF